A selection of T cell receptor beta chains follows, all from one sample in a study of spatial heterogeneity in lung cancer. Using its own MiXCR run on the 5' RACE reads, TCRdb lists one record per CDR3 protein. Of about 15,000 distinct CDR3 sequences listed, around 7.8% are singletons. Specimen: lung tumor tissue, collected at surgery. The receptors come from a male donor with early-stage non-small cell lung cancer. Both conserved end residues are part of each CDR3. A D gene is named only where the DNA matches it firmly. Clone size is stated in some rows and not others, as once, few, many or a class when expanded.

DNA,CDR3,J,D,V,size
TGCGCCAGCAGCTTATCCGGGACAGGGGTTCCGAATACGCAGTATTTT,CASSLSGTGVPNTQYF,TRBJ2-3,TRBD1,TRBV5-1,NA
TGTGCCAGCAGTGTAACCGGGACAACCTACGAGCAGTACTTC,CASSVTGTTYEQYF,TRBJ2-7,NA,TRBV6-5,many
TGTGCCTGGACAGTGGCCGGGTCCTATGGCTACACCTTC,CAWTVAGSYGYTF,TRBJ1-2,NA,TRBV30,NA
TGTGCCAGCAGTTTAGGACTACCTCTCTACAATGAGCAGTTCTTC,CASSLGLPLYNEQFF,TRBJ2-1,NA,TRBV27,many
TGTGCCATCAGTGGAGCAGGGGACTATGGCTACACCTTC,CAISGAGDYGYTF,TRBJ1-2,NA,TRBV10-3,many
TGTGCCAGCAGCTCCCATACAGGGTTCACAGTCAATGAGCAGTTCTTC,CASSSHTGFTVNEQFF,TRBJ2-1,NA,TRBV5-4,many
TGCGCCAGCAGCCAAGGGGGAGAGAACACTGAAGCTTTCTTT,CASSQGGENTEAFF,TRBJ1-1,NA,TRBV4-1,medium-sized
TGCGCCAGCAGTGGAGACAGGGAGATGCGTAGAGAGACCCAGTACTTC,CASSGDREMRRETQYF,TRBJ2-5,TRBD1,TRBV5-1,few
TGTGCCAGCAGATCACAGGGCTCCTTAAATCAGCCCCAGCATTTT,CASRSQGSLNQPQHF,TRBJ1-5,NA,TRBV6-1,medium-sized
TGCGCCAGCAGCCAAGCCTCCACAGGGGAGCCCGGGGAGCTGTTTTTT,CASSQASTGEPGELFF,TRBJ2-2,TRBD1,TRBV4-3,NA
TGTGCCAGCAGTCAGACAGGAGCTTACTACGAGCAGTACTTC,CASSQTGAYYEQYF,TRBJ2-7,NA,TRBV2,medium-sized
TGTGCCAGCAGCTCATTTAGCGGGACGGTTGGGATCAATGAGCAGTTCTTC,CASSSFSGTVGINEQFF,TRBJ2-1,TRBD2,TRBV7-2,NA
TGTGCCAACCGGGAGCTCTACAATGAGCAGTTCTTC,CANRELYNEQFF,TRBJ2-1,NA,TRBV12-3/TRBV12-4,medium-sized
TGTGCCAGCAGCCCTGGTTACCTCCAAGAGACCCAGTACTTC,CASSPGYLQETQYF,TRBJ2-5,NA,TRBV7-2,many
TGCAGTGGTTGGACTAGCGGGGGGCCCTATACGCAGTATTTT,CSGWTSGGPYTQYF,TRBJ2-3,TRBD2,TRBV20-1,many
TGCGCCAGCAGCCAGGACTACCAAGAGGGGGACATTCAGTACTTC,CASSQDYQEGDIQYF,TRBJ2-4,NA,TRBV4-1,few
TGCAGTGCTGGGCTGGGAGCAGGCCAAGAGACCCAGTACTTC,CSAGLGAGQETQYF,TRBJ2-5,NA,TRBV20-1,medium-sized
TGCAGTGCTAGAGAGACTAGCGGGAGATCCGATACGCAGTATTTT,CSARETSGRSDTQYF,TRBJ2-3,TRBD2,TRBV20-1,many
TGTGCCAGCAGTTCTGCCCCGGCAGGCTATGGCTACACCTTC,CASSSAPAGYGYTF,TRBJ1-2,NA,TRBV27,few
TGTGCCACCAGTGACAAGAGAGCCACAGGGCTTGGAAACATTCAGTACTTC,CATSDKRATGLGNIQYF,TRBJ2-4,NA,TRBV24-1,many